This T cell receptor beta chain was profiled in a study of T cell changes during pregnancy in multiple sclerosis. Here immunoSEQ multiplex PCR was the method, and the copy in TCRdb shows in-frame clones only, minus some. The sample has approximately 47,000 clones; around 94% are singletons. Trimming took 4 bases from V and 6 from J, leaving 14 bases between them. The germline CDR1 and CDR2 sequences are SGHDT and YYEEEE. The CDR3 runs 14 residues. The rearrangement uses TRBV5-6 and TRBJ1-5; D remains ambiguous. The sequenced sample was CD4+ T cells from peripheral blood mononuclear cells, obtained in the first trimester of pregnancy. The clonotype originates from a female donor with multiple sclerosis, enrolled in a pregnancy study. This chain's CDR3 is CASSPGREGQPQHF. As DNA, the CDR3 is TGTGCCAGCAGCCCCGGGAGGGAAGGTCAGCCCCAGCATTTT. The full variable domain, rest sourced from reference TRBV5-6 and TRBJ1-5, is DAGVTQSPTHLIKTRGQQVTLRCSPKSGHDTVSWYQQALGQGPQFIFQYYEEEERQRGNFPDRFSGHQFPNYSSELNVNALLLGDSALYLCASSPGREGQPQHFGDGTRLSIL.